This TCR beta chain was sequenced for a study of cytomegalovirus exposure and HLA in healthy donors. Overall study findings and caveats: Reported performance of the classifier showed diagnosis of cytomegalovirus status with high specificity and sensitivity. Serostatus for CMV was the only available immune exposure information. Later analysis reportedly placed an Asian-associated ancestry cluster below the roughly 700-donor mean in N-insertions. Several top significant clusters appeared, in a later analysis, to be linked to common viral pathogens.

The PCR made use of 60 Vbeta and 13 Jbeta primers. Only in-frame clones appear in the TCRdb table, and some are missing; sequencing was by immunoSEQ multiplex PCR. The data show roughly 70,000 clones, around three quarters seen once. Comments on this clone: Its antigen is not identified.

V lost 0 bases, J lost 2 bases, and 10 bases lay in between. Germline V gives CDR1 GTSNPN, CDR2 SVGIG (reference sequence). The CDR3 covers 14 residues. This clonotype originated in a man aged 50-59 years in good health and CMV-seronegative. V usage is TRBV30 and J usage is TRBJ1-2; D is ambiguous. The sample consisted of PBMCs. CDR3: CAWSVRVGNYGYTF. In nucleotides, the CDR3 is TGTGCCTGGAGTGTACGAGTGGGCAACTATGGCTACACCTTC.